This note documents a single T cell receptor (beta chain) sequence. Its target is unknown. The CDR3 loop spans 13 amino acids. V dropped 5 bases and J dropped 5 bases, with 15 bases sitting between them. The germline V gene has CDR1 DFQATT and CDR2 SNEGSKA (reference sequence). TCRdb reprocessed the 5' RACE reads with MiXCR, giving one entry per CDR3 protein. Of approximately 90,000 distinct CDR3 sequences in the sample, about 7.7% are singletons; the top ten hold 9.9%. This record belongs to a study of CD8 T cells in ankylosing spondylitis. Study conclusions and caveats: With a CD8+ phenotype, disease-linked clones were relatively rare in peripheral blood.

J is TRBJ2-5 and V is TRBV20-1, with TRBD1 as a possible D gene (6 bases). The sequence was obtained from a male donor with ankylosing spondylitis or in good health (not recorded which). Sequencing used blood, either unsorted or a sorted T cell fraction (not recorded which). CDR3 sequence: CSARQGFGETQYF. The CDR3 nucleotides read TGCAGTGCTCGTCAGGGGTTTGGGGAGACCCAGTACTTC.